The rows below give T cell receptor beta chains drawn from one sample of a study of blood T cell repertoires in COVID-19. The table came from immunoSEQ multiplex PCR; TCRdb's copy has only in-frame clones and leaves some out. This sample has 25,000 or so clones, with over 85% found just once. The sample comprised peripheral blood. Receptors originate from a human donor with active COVID-19. The donor label of this sample is uncertain. Both conserved end residues are part of each CDR3. Fields, in order: V gene, D gene, J gene, clone size, CDR3 DNA, CDR3 protein. A D gene is named only where the DNA matches it firmly. Only some rows state a clone size, as once, few, many or a class for expanded clones.

>TRBV18|-|TRBJ2-7|-
TGTGCCAGCTCACCTGTTCGGGGAACCCCCGGCGAGCAGTACTTC
CASSPVRGTPGEQYF
>TRBV7-2|TRBD1|TRBJ1-2|-
TGTGCCAGCAGCCCAGGTGCCCAGGGGGGTGGCTACACCTTC
CASSPGAQGGGYTF
>TRBV5-6|TRBD1|TRBJ1-6|-
TGTGCCAGCAGCTGGGACAGGGAAAACTATCCCTATAATTCACCCCTCCACTTT
CASSWDRENYPYNSPLHF
>TRBV10-2|-|TRBJ1-1|-
TGCGCCAGCCGCGTCGGGGGGGGCCACACTGAAGCTTTCTTT
CASRVGGGHTEAFF
>TRBV2|-|TRBJ2-7|-
TGTGCCAGCAGTCTGAGCTCCTACGAGCAGTACTTC
CASSLSSYEQYF
>TRBV19|-|TRBJ2-1|once
TGTGCCAGTAGTTTCAGGACAGTGATCAATGAGCAGTTCTTC
CASSFRTVINEQFF
>TRBV7-6|TRBD1|TRBJ1-4|few
TGTGCCAGCAGCTTACGGACAGGGAATTTAAACGTTAATGAAAAACTGTTTTTT
CASSLRTGNLNVNEKLFF
>TRBV2|-|TRBJ2-7|-
TGTGCCAGCCTTCGGCTGGCAGGGGTCGAGCAGTACTTC
CASLRLAGVEQYF
>TRBV6-5|-|TRBJ2-7|-
TGTGCCAGCAGTTATCGACAGTCTCCCCAGAACCAGCAGTACTTC
CASSYRQSPQNQQYF
>TRBV5-1|-|TRBJ2-7|-
TGCGCCAGCAGCTTGGCGGGGGATGGGACCTACGAGCAGTACTTC
CASSLAGDGTYEQYF
>TRBV18|-|TRBJ2-6|-
TGTGCCAGCTCACCACAGAGATCTGGGGCCAACGTCCTGACTTTC
CASSPQRSGANVLTF
>TRBV5-1|-|TRBJ2-2|-
TGCGCCAGCAGCTTGGATCCAGGGTCGGGCGGGGAGCTGTTTTTT
CASSLDPGSGGELFF
>TRBV4-1|TRBD1|TRBJ1-2|-
TGCGCCAGCAGCCTTCGACAGGGATCGAACTATGGCTACACCTTC
CASSLRQGSNYGYTF
>TRBV4-2|-|TRBJ2-6|few
TGTGCCAGCAGCCAAGATTGGAGGAGAAGGGACTCTGGGGCCAACGTCCTGACTTTC
CASSQDWRRRDSGANVLTF
>TRBV10-1|TRBD2|TRBJ2-1|-
TGCGCCAGCAGTGCCACTAGCGCCGCCGATGAGCAGTTCTTC
CASSATSAADEQFF
>TRBV5-1|-|TRBJ2-7|-
TGCGCCAGCAGCCTTTGGGCGGGTGAATTCTACGAGCAGTACTTC
CASSLWAGEFYEQYF
>TRBV6-5|TRBD1|TRBJ1-2|-
TGTGCCAGCAGTTACTCGACAGGGGCCGGGGACTATGGCTACACCTTC
CASSYSTGAGDYGYTF
>TRBV5-1|TRBD2|TRBJ2-2|-
TGCGCCAGCTCCACGGGCGGGAGGGCCAAAGAGAGCGGGGAGCTGTTTTTT
CASSTGGRAKESGELFF
>TRBV5-1|TRBD2|TRBJ2-1|once
TGCGCCAGCAGCTTTAGCGGGAGGGCCGGCTATGAGCAGTTCTTC
CASSFSGRAGYEQFF
>TRBV5-1|-|TRBJ2-5|-
TGCGCCAGCAGCCTAGCAGGGGAACAAGAGACCCAGTACTTC
CASSLAGEQETQYF
>TRBV13|TRBD1|TRBJ2-7|-
TGTGCCAGCAGCATTACAGGGGGCAAGTTATACGAGCAGTACTTC
CASSITGGKLYEQYF
>TRBV7-6|TRBD2|TRBJ2-7|-
TGTGCCAGCAGCTTAGCGTCGGGAGGCGTCTCTTACGAGCAGTACTTC
CASSLASGGVSYEQYF
>TRBV28|-|TRBJ1-1|few
TGTGCCAGCACTTTTACACAGGCCCACACTGAAGCTTTCTTT
CASTFTQAHTEAFF
>TRBV5-4|TRBD1|TRBJ1-1|once
TGTGCCAGCAGCGTATTGACAGGGATGAACACTGAAGCTTTCTTT
CASSVLTGMNTEAFF
>TRBV2|TRBD2|TRBJ2-1|once
TGTGGCCTATATAGCGGGAGTAATGAGCAGTTCTTC
CGLYSGSNEQFF
>TRBV19|-|TRBJ2-1|few
TGTGCCAGTAGTATACTAGCAGGTAGCCGCCGCGACAATGAGCAGTTCTTC
CASSILAGSRRDNEQFF
>TRBV7-9|TRBD1|TRBJ1-6|-
TGTGCCAGCACCGAGGTGCAGGGGGACTCACCCCTCCACTTT
CASTEVQGDSPLHF
>TRBV5-4|-|TRBJ2-5|-
TGTGCCAGCAGCTTGGAGGCGGAACAAGAGACCCAGTACTTC
CASSLEAEQETQYF
>TRBV7-2|TRBD2|TRBJ2-7|-
TGTGCCAGCAGCTTAAGCGGGGGGTACTCCTACGAGCAGTACTTC
CASSLSGGYSYEQYF
>TRBV24-1|TRBD1|TRBJ2-2|-
TGTGCCACCAGTGACCGGACAGGGAGAAACACCGGGGAGCTGTTTTTT
CATSDRTGRNTGELFF
>TRBV6-5|-|TRBJ1-3|-
TGTGCCAGCAGTTACGGCAGGGGCTTTGTAAACACCATATATTTT
CASSYGRGFVNTIYF
>TRBV4-3|-|TRBJ1-4|-
TGCGCCAGCAGCCAAGGACACAGTACAACTAATGAAAAACTGTTTTTT
CASSQGHSTTNEKLFF
>TRBV5-1|TRBD1|TRBJ1-2|-
TGCGCCAGCAGCTTTGGACAGGGGGCGCTTGGCTACACCTTC
CASSFGQGALGYTF
>TRBV9|-|TRBJ1-6|few
TGTGCCAGCAGCGTGACAGGTTATAATTCACCCCTCCACTTT
CASSVTGYNSPLHF
>TRBV27|-|TRBJ1-2|once
TGTGCCAGCAGTCTCCGCAGGTCTTACTATGGCTACACCTTC
CASSLRRSYYGYTF
>TRBV27|-|TRBJ1-6|-
TGTGCCAGCAGTCTAGACAGGCCATTAAATTCACCCCTCCACTTT
CASSLDRPLNSPLHF
>TRBV12-3/TRBV12-4|-|TRBJ1-5|-
TGTGCCAGCACGAGGGCAGACACTCAGCCCCAGCATTTT
CASTRADTQPQHF
>TRBV25-1|-|TRBJ2-5|once
TGTGCCAGCAGTGGAGCACTGGGGCGAGAGACCCAGTACTTC
CASSGALGRETQYF
>TRBV5-6|-|TRBJ2-2|-
TGTGCCAGCAGCTTGTCTGGACGACTAAAGAACACCGGGGAGCTGTTTTTT
CASSLSGRLKNTGELFF
>TRBV28|-|TRBJ2-7|-
TGTGCCAGCAGTCCCTTGGACACAGGACCCTCCTACGAGCAGTACTTC
CASSPLDTGPSYEQYF
>TRBV30|-|TRBJ2-1|-
TGTGCCTGGGGCGGGGTTGGGAATGAGCAGTTCTTC
CAWGGVGNEQFF
>TRBV21-1|-|TRBJ1-1|-
TGTGCCAGCGAAAAAGAGGGGGGGATGAACACTGAAGCTTTCTTT
CASEKEGGMNTEAFF
>TRBV28|TRBD2|TRBJ2-3|-
TGTGCCACTAGGACTAGCGGTGACACTAGCACAGATACGCAGTATTTT
CATRTSGDTSTDTQYF
>TRBV5-1|TRBD1|TRBJ2-7|-
TGCGCCAGCAGCCCCACGGGACAGATTTACGAGCAGTACTTC
CASSPTGQIYEQYF
>TRBV7-9|-|TRBJ1-1|-
TGTGCCAGCAGACCCGCCGGGAACACTGAAGCTTTCTTT
CASRPAGNTEAFF
>TRBV3-1/TRBV3-2|TRBD2|TRBJ2-6|-
TGTGCCAGCAGCCAAGATCGGGGGGTTTCTGGGGCCAACGTCCTGACTTTC
CASSQDRGVSGANVLTF
>TRBV24-1|TRBD1|TRBJ2-1|once
TGTGCCACCAGTGATTTAGGGACAGGGGGCCTCGGTGAGCAGTTCTTC
CATSDLGTGGLGEQFF
>TRBV5-1|TRBD2|TRBJ2-1|-
TGCGCCAGCAGCTTGGCTGGGAGGGAGCACAATGAGCAGTTCTTC
CASSLAGREHNEQFF
>TRBV25-1|TRBD1|TRBJ2-7|-
TGTGCCAGCAGTCCATCCCCCTCCGGGACAGGACACTACGAGCAGTACTTC
CASSPSPSGTGHYEQYF
>TRBV6-5|TRBD2|TRBJ2-7|-
TGTGCCAGCAGTTACTCGTTAGCGGGGAGTTACGAGCAGTACTTC
CASSYSLAGSYEQYF
>TRBV5-1|TRBD1|TRBJ2-3|-
TGCGCCAGCAGCTTACTAGGACAGGGAGGCACAGATACGCAGTATTTT
CASSLLGQGGTDTQYF
>TRBV19|-|TRBJ2-2|-
TGTGCCAGTAGTCCCTCGGGCGGGATGAACACCGGGGAGCTGTTTTTT
CASSPSGGMNTGELFF
>TRBV2|-|TRBJ2-1|once
TGTGCCAGCAGTGACCTGCAGGGTTGGGCCTACAATGAGCAGTTCTTC
CASSDLQGWAYNEQFF
>TRBV28|-|TRBJ1-3|once
TGTGCCAGCAGTTTACAGCACAGGTCCGGAAACACCATATATTTT
CASSLQHRSGNTIYF
>TRBV15|TRBD1|TRBJ1-3|-
TGTGCCACCAGCCCGGACAGGGCTGGAAACACCATATATTTT
CATSPDRAGNTIYF
>TRBV10-2|-|TRBJ2-7|-
TGCGCCAGCAGTGAGAACGGGGGTTCCGACGAGCAGTACTTC
CASSENGGSDEQYF